This T cell receptor (beta chain) was documented in a study of control samples from healthy donors and cancer patients. The data were produced by immunoSEQ multiplex PCR, yet TCRdb's version contains in-frame clones alone and is incomplete. The sample has fewer than 120,000 clones; 88% are singletons. The germline V gene has CDR1 LNHNV and CDR2 YYDKDF (reference sequence). V was shortened by 0 bases and J by 3 bases, with 11 bases between the two germline ends. The CDR3 runs to 16 residues. The source is an older woman with lung cancer. The V and J genes are TRBV15 and TRBJ1-4; D gene ambiguous. Sequencing was carried out using PBMCs. The CDR3: CATSRDRRTANEKLFF. DNA of the CDR3: TGTGCCACCAGCAGAGATAGGAGGACGGCTAATGAAAAACTGTTTTTT.